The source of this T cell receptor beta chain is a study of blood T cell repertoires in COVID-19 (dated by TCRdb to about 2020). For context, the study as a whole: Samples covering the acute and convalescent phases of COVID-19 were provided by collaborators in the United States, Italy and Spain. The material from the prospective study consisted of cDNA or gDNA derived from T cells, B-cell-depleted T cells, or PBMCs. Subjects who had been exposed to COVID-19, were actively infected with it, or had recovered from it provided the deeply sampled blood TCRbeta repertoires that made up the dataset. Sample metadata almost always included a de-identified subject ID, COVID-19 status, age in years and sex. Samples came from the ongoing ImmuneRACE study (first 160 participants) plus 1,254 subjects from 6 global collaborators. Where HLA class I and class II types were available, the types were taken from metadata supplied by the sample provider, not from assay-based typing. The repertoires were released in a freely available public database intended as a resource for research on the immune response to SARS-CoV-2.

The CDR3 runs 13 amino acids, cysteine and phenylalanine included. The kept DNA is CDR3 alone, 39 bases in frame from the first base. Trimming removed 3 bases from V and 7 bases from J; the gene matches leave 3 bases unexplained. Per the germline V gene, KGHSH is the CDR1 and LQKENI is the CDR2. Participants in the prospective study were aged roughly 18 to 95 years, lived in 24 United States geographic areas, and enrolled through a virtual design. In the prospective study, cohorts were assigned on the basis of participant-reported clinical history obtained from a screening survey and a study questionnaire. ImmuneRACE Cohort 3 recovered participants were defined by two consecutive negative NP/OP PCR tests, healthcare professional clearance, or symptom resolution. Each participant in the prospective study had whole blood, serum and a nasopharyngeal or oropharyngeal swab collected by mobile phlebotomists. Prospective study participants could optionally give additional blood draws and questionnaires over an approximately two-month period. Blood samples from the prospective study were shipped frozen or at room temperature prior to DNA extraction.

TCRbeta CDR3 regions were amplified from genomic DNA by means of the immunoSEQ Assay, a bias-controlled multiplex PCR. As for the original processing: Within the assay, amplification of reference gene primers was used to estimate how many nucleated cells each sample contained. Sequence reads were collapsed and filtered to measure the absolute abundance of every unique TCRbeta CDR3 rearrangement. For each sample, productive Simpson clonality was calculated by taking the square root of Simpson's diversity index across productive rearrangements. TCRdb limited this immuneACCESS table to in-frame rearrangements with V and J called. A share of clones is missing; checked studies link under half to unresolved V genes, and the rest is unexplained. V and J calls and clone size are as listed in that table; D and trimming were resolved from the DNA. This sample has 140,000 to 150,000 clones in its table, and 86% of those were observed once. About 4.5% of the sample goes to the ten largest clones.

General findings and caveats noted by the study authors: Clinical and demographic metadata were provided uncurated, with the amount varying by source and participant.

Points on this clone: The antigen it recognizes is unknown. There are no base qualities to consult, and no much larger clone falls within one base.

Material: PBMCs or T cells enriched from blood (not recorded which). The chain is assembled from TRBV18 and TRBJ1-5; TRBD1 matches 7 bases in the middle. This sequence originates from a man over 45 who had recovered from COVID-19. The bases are TGTGCCAGCTCACCTGGGACAGCCCAGCCCCAGCATTTT. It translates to CASSPGTAQPQHF.